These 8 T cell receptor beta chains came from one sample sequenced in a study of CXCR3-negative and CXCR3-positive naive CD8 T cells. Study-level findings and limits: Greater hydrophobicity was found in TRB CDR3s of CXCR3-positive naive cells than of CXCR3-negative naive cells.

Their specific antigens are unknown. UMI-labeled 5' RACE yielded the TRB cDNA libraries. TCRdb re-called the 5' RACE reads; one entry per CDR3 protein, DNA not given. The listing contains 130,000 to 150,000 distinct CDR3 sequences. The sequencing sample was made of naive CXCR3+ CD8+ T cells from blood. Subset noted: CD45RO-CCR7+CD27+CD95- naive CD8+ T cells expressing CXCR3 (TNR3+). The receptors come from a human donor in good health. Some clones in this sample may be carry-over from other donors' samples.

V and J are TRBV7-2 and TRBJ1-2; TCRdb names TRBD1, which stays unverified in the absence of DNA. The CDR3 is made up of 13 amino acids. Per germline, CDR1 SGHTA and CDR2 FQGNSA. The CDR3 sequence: CASSPGGGGGYTF.

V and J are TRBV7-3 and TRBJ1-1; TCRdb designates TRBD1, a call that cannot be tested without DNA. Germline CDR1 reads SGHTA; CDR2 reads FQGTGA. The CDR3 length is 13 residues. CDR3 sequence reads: CASSLGTAAEAFF. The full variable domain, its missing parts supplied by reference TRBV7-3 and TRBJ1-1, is GAGVSQTPSNKVTEKGKYVELRCDPISGHTALYWYRQSLGQGPEFLIYFQGTGAADDSGLPNDRFFAVRPEGSVSTLKIQRTERGDSAVYLCASSLGTAAEAFFGQGTRLTVV.

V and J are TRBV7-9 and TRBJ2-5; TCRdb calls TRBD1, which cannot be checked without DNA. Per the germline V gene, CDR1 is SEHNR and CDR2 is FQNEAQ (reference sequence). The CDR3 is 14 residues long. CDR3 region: CASSRQGNQETQYF.

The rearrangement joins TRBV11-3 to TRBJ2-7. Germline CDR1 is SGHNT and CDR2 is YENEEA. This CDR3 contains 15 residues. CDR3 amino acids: CASSLRLGPKDEQYF.

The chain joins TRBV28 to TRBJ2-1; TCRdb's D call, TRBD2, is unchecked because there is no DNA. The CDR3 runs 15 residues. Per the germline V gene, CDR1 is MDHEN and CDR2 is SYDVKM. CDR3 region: CASSSAGLAGGEQFF.

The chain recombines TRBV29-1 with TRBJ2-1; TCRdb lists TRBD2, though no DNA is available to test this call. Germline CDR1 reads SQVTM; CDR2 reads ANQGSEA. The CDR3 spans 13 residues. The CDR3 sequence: CSVGLAGDNEQLF.

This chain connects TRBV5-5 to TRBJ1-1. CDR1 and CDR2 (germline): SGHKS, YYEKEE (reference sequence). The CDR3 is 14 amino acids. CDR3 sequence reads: CASSLESLGDAAFF.

The CDR3: CASSEAPIISEKNYGYTF. The V gene is TRBV2, the J gene TRBJ1-2. Per germline, CDR1 SNHLY and CDR2 FYNNEI. There are 18 residues in the CDR3.